This T cell receptor beta chain derives from a study of Ad26.COV2.S vaccination and SARS-CoV-2 variants. The study, taken as a whole, reports: Vaccine recipients and placebo recipients showed similar non-spike TCR breadth.

As for treatment: around 19 received Ad26.COV2.S at low or high dose, single or two shots; several received placebo; per-sample allocation not given. Sample collection was performed on day 63 after the first vaccine or placebo injection. Concerning this clone itself: Its specificity is not known.

The CDR3 spans 16 residues. J was trimmed by 1 base and V by 2 bases; bases with no gene match: 5. Germline V gene lookup returns CDR1 SEHNR and CDR2 FQNEAQ (reference sequence). Only in-frame clones appear in the TCRdb table, and some are missing; sequencing was by immunoSEQ multiplex PCR. This table has roughly 320,000 clones, 86% appearing once. The specimen comprised peripheral blood, sampled in a trial of Ad26.COV2.S vaccine versus placebo. This sequence was found in a person between 18 and 65 years old who received the Ad26.COV2.S COVID-19 vaccine or a placebo. V is TRBV7-9 and J is TRBJ1-3, with 7 positions matching TRBD1. Here the CDR3 DNA reads TGTGCCAGCAGCTTAACCCGGACAGGTTCTGGAAACACCATATATTTT. Its translation: CASSLTRTGSGNTIYF.